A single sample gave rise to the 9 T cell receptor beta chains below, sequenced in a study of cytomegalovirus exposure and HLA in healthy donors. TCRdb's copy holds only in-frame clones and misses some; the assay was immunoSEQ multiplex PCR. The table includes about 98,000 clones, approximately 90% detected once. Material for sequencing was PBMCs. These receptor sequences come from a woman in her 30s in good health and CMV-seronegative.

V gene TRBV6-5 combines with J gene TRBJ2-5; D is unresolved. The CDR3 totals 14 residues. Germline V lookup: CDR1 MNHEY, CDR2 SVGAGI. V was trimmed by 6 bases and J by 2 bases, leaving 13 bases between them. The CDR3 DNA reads TGTGCCAGCAGCTCGGTAAGAGAGCAAGAGACCCAGTACTTC. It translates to CASSSVREQETQYF.

CDR3 nucleotide sequence: TGTGCCAGCAGCTTGGACGGGACTAGAGTGGAGACCCAGTACTTC. Translating it yields CASSLDGTRVETQYF. The V and J genes are TRBV7-2 and TRBJ2-5; TRBD2 agrees at 8 bases. This CDR3 spans 15 amino acids. Germline CDR1 is SGHTA and CDR2 is FQGNSA. The V gene end was trimmed by 3 bases and the J gene end by 5 bases; junction bases not matched to a gene: 8. Filled out from reference TRBV7-2 and TRBJ2-5, the complete variable domain reads GAGVSQSPSNKVTEKGKDVELRCDPISGHTALYWYRQSLGQGLEFLIYFQGNSAPDKSGLPSDRFSAERTGGSVSTLTIQRTQQEDSAVYLCASSLDGTRVETQYFGPGTRLLVL.

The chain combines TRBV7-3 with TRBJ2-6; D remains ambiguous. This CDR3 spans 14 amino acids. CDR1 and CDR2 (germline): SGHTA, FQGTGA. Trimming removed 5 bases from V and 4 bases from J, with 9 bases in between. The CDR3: CASSRGGGANVLTF. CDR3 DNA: TGTGCCAGCAGCCGCGGCGGCGGGGCCAACGTCCTGACTTTC.

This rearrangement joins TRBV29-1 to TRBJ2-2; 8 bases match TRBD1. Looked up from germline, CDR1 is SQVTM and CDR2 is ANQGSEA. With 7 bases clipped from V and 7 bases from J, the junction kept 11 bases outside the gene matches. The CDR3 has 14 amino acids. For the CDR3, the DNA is TGCAGCGCCGGGCAGGGGGCGCAGATCGGGGAGCTGTTTTTT. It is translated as CSAGQGAQIGELFF.

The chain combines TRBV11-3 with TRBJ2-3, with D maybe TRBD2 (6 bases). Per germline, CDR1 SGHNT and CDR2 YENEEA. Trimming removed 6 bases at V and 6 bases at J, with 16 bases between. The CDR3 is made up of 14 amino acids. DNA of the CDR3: TGTGCCAGCAGTATCCGGGACTCGGCTGATACGCAGTATTTT. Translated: CASSIRDSADTQYF.

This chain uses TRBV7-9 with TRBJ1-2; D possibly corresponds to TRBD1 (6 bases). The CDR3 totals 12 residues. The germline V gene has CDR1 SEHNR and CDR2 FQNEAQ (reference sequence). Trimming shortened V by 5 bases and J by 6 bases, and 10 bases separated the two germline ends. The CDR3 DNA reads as TGTGCCAGCAGCGTTGGGACAAATGGCTACACCTTC. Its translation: CASSVGTNGYTF.

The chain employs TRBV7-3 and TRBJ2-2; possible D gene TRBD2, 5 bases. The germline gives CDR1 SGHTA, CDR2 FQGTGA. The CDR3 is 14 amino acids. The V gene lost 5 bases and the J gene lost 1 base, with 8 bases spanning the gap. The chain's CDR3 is CASSLEGNTGELFF. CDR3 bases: TGTGCCAGCAGCCTAGAGGGGAACACCGGGGAGCTGTTTTTT.

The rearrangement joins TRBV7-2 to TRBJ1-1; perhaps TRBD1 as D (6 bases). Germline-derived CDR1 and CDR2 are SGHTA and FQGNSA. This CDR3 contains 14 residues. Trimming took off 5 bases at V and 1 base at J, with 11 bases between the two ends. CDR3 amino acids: CASSTGRGNTEAFF. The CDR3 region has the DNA TGTGCCAGCAGCACAGGGAGGGGGAACACTGAAGCTTTCTTT. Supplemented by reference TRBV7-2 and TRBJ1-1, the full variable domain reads GAGVSQSPSNKVTEKGKDVELRCDPISGHTALYWYRQSLGQGLEFLIYFQGNSAPDKSGLPSDRFSAERTGGSVSTLTIQRTQQEDSAVYLCASSTGRGNTEAFFGQGTRLTVV.

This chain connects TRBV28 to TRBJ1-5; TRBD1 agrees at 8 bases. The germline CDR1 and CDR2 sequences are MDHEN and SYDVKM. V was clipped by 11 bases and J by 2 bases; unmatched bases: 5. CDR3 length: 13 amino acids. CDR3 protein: CALQGAGNQPQHF. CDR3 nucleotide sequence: TGTGCCCTCCAGGGGGCTGGCAATCAGCCCCAGCATTTT.